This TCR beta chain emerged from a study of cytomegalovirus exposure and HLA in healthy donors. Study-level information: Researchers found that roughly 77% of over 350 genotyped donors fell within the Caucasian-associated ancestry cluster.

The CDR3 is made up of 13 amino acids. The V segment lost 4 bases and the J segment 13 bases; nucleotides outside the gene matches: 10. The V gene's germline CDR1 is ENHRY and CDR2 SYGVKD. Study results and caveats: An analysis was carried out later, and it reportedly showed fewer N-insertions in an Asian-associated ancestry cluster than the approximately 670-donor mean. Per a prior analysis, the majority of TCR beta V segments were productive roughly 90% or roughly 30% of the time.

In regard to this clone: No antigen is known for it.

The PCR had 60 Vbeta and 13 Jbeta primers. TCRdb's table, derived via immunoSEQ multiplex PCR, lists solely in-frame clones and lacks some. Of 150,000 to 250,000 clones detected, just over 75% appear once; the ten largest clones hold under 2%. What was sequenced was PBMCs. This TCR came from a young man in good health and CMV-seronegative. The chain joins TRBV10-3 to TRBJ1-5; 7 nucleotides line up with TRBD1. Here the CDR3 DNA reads TGTGCCATCAGTGGCGGACAGGAGAAAAATCAGCATTTT. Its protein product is CAISGGQEKNQHF.